In its sample, the clone carrying this TCR beta chain was seen a few times. What it recognizes is unknown. The CDR3 is 15 amino acids. J lost 0 bases, V lost 4 bases, and 6 bases had no gene match. This record comes from a study of T-cell memory formation after mild COVID-19. Findings of the study overall: Contracting CD4+ clones sat mainly in CM and EM; CD8+ in EMRA.

TCRdb recomputed calls from the 5' RACE reads with MiXCR, one row per CDR3 protein. This sample has about 190,000 distinct CDR3 sequences; more than 25% occur once, and the top ten carry over 10%. This clonotype was sampled from an adult woman who had mild COVID-19 (a few samples of this study predate the infection). Cell type and time point are not known. This chain links TRBV12-3 or TRBV12-4 with TRBJ2-7; 7 bases agree with TRBD1. The sequenced sample was PBMCs or a T cell subset sorted from them (not recorded which). CDR3 in DNA: TGTGCCAGCAGTTGGGGACAGCCGAGCTCCTACGAGCAGTACTTC. This translates into CASSWGQPSSYEQYF.